This T cell receptor (beta chain) was documented in a study of CXCR3-negative and CXCR3-positive naive CD8 T cells. Study context: Libraries each contributed about 1.5 +/- 0.3 million TRB reads, for roughly 140 million in total.

Findings and caveats of the study: TRB CDR3 properties were used to infer TCR strength, and surface CD5 was comparable between naive subsets. In both naive subsets diversity was comparably high, whereas memory CD8+ cells showed much lower diversity.

Points on this clonotype: Its antigen is not known.

CDR3 size: 14 residues. CDR1 and CDR2 (germline): LGHNA, YNFKEQ. UMI-tagged TRB cDNA libraries were built via 5' RACE. From its re-call of the 5' RACE reads, TCRdb lists each CDR3 protein once, without DNA. The clone table shows tens of thousands of distinct CDR3 sequences, with the ten largest holding roughly 15%. The chain couples TRBV4-2 to TRBJ2-7; with no DNA, the TCRdb D assignment of TRBD1 cannot be verified. The sequenced sample consisted of memory CD8+ T cells from blood. The sequence derives from a human donor in good health. Some clones in this sample may be carry-over from other donors' samples. The CDR3 region is CASSQDPGGYEQYF.